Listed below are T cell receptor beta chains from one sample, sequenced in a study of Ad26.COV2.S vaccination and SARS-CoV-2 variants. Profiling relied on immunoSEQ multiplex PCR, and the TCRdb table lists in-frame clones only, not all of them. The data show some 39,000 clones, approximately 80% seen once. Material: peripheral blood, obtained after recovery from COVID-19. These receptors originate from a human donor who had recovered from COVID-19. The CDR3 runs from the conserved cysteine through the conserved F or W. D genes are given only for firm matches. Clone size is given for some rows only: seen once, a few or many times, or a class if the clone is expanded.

CDR3aa: CASRLPGQGARGYTF
CDR3nt: TGTGCCAGTCGGTTACCGGGACAGGGGGCGCGCGGCTACACCTTC
j_gene: TRBJ1-2
v_gene: TRBV7-2
abundance: NA
d_gene: TRBD1

CDR3aa: CASSPGGSQVWGYTF
CDR3nt: TGTGCCAGCAGCCCGGGCGGATCACAGGTCTGGGGCTACACCTTC
j_gene: TRBJ1-2
v_gene: TRBV7-2
abundance: NA
d_gene: NA

CDR3aa: CASSLGTAYTLTQYF
CDR3nt: TGCGCCAGCAGCTTGGGCACAGCGTATACGTTGACCCAGTACTTC
j_gene: TRBJ2-5
v_gene: TRBV5-1
abundance: NA
d_gene: NA

CDR3aa: CASSSGADQPQHF
CDR3nt: TGTGCCAGCAGCTCGGGCGCCGATCAGCCCCAGCATTTT
j_gene: TRBJ1-5
v_gene: TRBV7-2
abundance: NA
d_gene: NA

CDR3aa: CASSLLGPLGTGELFF
CDR3nt: TGTGCCAGTAGTCTCCTAGGCCCCCTAGGAACCGGGGAGCTGTTTTTT
j_gene: TRBJ2-2
v_gene: TRBV19
abundance: NA
d_gene: NA

CDR3aa: CASSARQGGNQPQHF
CDR3nt: TGTGCCAGCAGTGCCCGACAGGGCGGCAATCAGCCCCAGCATTTT
j_gene: TRBJ1-5
v_gene: TRBV27
abundance: NA
d_gene: TRBD1

CDR3aa: CASSLTGTGKDQPQHF
CDR3nt: TGTGCCAGCAGCTTAACGGGGACAGGGAAGGATCAGCCCCAGCATTTT
j_gene: TRBJ1-5
v_gene: TRBV7-3
abundance: once
d_gene: TRBD1

CDR3aa: CASSATGRADGNTIYF
CDR3nt: TGCGCCAGCAGCGCGACAGGTCGGGCGGACGGAAACACCATATATTTT
j_gene: TRBJ1-3
v_gene: TRBV5-1
abundance: NA
d_gene: NA

CDR3aa: CASSSLGGGMPGYTF
CDR3nt: TGTGCCAGCAGTTCGCTAGGGGGGGGTATGCCGGGCTACACCTTC
j_gene: TRBJ1-2
v_gene: TRBV6-5
abundance: NA
d_gene: NA

CDR3aa: CASSHPGQIGETQYF
CDR3nt: TGCGCCAGCAGCCATCCGGGGCAGATAGGAGAGACCCAGTACTTC
j_gene: TRBJ2-5
v_gene: TRBV4-1
abundance: NA
d_gene: NA

CDR3aa: CAWSVNGQNNSPLHF
CDR3nt: TGTGCCTGGAGTGTGAATGGACAGAATAATTCACCCCTCCACTTT
j_gene: TRBJ1-6
v_gene: TRBV30
abundance: NA
d_gene: NA

CDR3aa: CASSLGVAGGADTQYF
CDR3nt: TGTGCCAGCAGCTTAGGGGTAGCGGGAGGCGCAGATACGCAGTATTTT
j_gene: TRBJ2-3
v_gene: TRBV7-6
abundance: NA
d_gene: TRBD2

CDR3aa: CASSSRADRGTGELFF
CDR3nt: TGTGCCAGCAGCTCTCGAGCTGACCGGGGGACCGGGGAGCTGTTTTTT
j_gene: TRBJ2-2
v_gene: TRBV11-2
abundance: few
d_gene: NA

CDR3aa: CASSEQGAGYEQYF
CDR3nt: TGTGCCAGCAGTGAACAGGGGGCGGGGTACGAGCAGTACTTC
j_gene: TRBJ2-7
v_gene: TRBV2
abundance: NA
d_gene: TRBD1

CDR3aa: CASSRDLARRGYTF
CDR3nt: TGTGCCAGCAGTCGGGACCTGGCGAGGAGAGGCTACACCTTC
j_gene: TRBJ1-2
v_gene: TRBV2
abundance: NA
d_gene: NA

CDR3aa: CASREPGPGYSNQPQHF
CDR3nt: TGTGCCAGCAGGGAACCGGGACCTGGCTATAGCAATCAGCCCCAGCATTTT
j_gene: TRBJ1-5
v_gene: TRBV28
abundance: NA
d_gene: NA

CDR3aa: CASSLLGSTDTQYF
CDR3nt: TGTGCCAGCAGCTTACTGGGATCCACAGATACGCAGTATTTT
j_gene: TRBJ2-3
v_gene: TRBV7-9
abundance: NA
d_gene: NA

CDR3aa: CATSGTMNTEAFF
CDR3nt: TGTGCCACCTCAGGGACAATGAACACTGAAGCTTTCTTT
j_gene: TRBJ1-1
v_gene: TRBV6-5
abundance: NA
d_gene: NA

CDR3aa: CASSLGGARTGELFF
CDR3nt: TGTGCCAGCAGCTTAGGGGGCGCGAGGACCGGGGAGCTGTTTTTT
j_gene: TRBJ2-2
v_gene: TRBV3-1/TRBV3-2
abundance: many
d_gene: TRBD1

CDR3aa: CASSYTAGSRTDTQYF
CDR3nt: TGTGCCAGCAGCTATACAGCAGGGAGTAGGACAGATACGCAGTATTTT
j_gene: TRBJ2-3
v_gene: TRBV5-6
abundance: NA
d_gene: NA

CDR3aa: CASSLGPMNTEAFF
CDR3nt: TGCGCCAGCAGCTTGGGACCTATGAACACTGAAGCTTTCTTT
j_gene: TRBJ1-1
v_gene: TRBV5-1
abundance: once
d_gene: NA

CDR3aa: CASSRTGHSNYGYTF
CDR3nt: TGTGCCAGCAGCCGGACGGGACATAGTAACTATGGCTACACCTTC
j_gene: TRBJ1-2
v_gene: TRBV3-1/TRBV3-2
abundance: NA
d_gene: NA

CDR3aa: CATRSGQGANQPQHF
CDR3nt: TGTGCCACCAGGTCCGGACAGGGGGCAAATCAGCCCCAGCATTTT
j_gene: TRBJ1-5
v_gene: TRBV24-1
abundance: NA
d_gene: TRBD1